The subject of this entry is one T cell receptor (beta chain). These data come from a study of blood T cell repertoires in COVID-19. The assay was immunoSEQ multiplex PCR, and TCRdb's table has in-frame clones only and misses some. The repertoire includes hundreds of thousands of clones, about nine tenths of them detected once, and less than 4% sits in the top ten. CDR3 length equals 13 residues. CDR1 SQVTM and CDR2 ANQGSEA come from the germline V gene. Deletions cut 4 bases from V and 4 bases from J, with 11 bases between. The sample consisted of PBMCs or T cells enriched from blood (not recorded which). The clonotype comes from a woman in her twenties or thirties with acute COVID-19. The chain uses TRBV29-1 and TRBJ2-1; D might be TRBD2 (6 bases). CDR3 amino acids: CSVVLATYNEQFF. The DNA for the CDR3 is TGCAGCGTTGTGCTAGCGACGTACAATGAGCAGTTCTTC.